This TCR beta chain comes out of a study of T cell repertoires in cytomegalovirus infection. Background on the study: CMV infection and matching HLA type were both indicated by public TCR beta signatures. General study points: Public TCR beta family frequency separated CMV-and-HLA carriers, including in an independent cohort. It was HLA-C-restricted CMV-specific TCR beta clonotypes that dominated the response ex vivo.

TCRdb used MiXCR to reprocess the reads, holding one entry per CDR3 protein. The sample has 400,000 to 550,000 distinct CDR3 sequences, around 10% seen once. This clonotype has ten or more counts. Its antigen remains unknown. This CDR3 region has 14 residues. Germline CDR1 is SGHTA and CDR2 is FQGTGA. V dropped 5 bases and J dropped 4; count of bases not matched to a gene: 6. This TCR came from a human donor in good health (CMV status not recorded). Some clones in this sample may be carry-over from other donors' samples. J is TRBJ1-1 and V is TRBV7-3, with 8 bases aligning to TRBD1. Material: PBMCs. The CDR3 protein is CASSQDRGGTEAFF. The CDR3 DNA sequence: TGTGCCAGCAGCCAAGACAGGGGAGGCACTGAAGCTTTCTTT.